Here is one TCR beta chain with its context. Antigen: not known. This sample stems from a study of T-cell memory formation after mild COVID-19. Study results and limitations: The appearance of some responding clones in pre-infection memory suggested that cross-reactive memory joined. Mostly located in CM and EM were contracting CD4+ clones, with contracting CD8+ clones located in EMRA. SARS-CoV-2 specificity of second-wave clones peaking day 37 was unconfirmed.

The authors produced TCR alpha and TCR beta cDNA libraries with sample barcodes and UMIs by 5'RACE using constant-segment primers. TCRdb redid the calling of the 5' RACE reads with MiXCR, one entry per CDR3 protein. The sample records around 200,000 distinct CDR3 sequences, around 20% being singletons. The ends lost 4 bases at V and 7 bases at J; junction bases unmatched: 7. The germline gives CDR1 SGHNT, CDR2 YYREEE (reference sequence). This CDR3 has 13 amino acids. The sequence derives from a young man who had mild COVID-19 (a few samples of this study predate the infection). Cell type and time point are not known. This chain joins TRBV5-4 and TRBJ1-1; 7 bases fit TRBD1. Sequenced input: PBMCs or a T cell subset sorted from them (not recorded which). The CDR3 sequence: CASSRGQELEAFF. CDR3 in DNA: TGTGCCAGCAGCCGAGGACAGGAGCTTGAAGCTTTCTTT.